A selection of T cell receptor beta chains follows, all from one sample in a study of somatic reversion in DOCK8 deficiency. Via MiXCR, TCRdb re-called the multiplex PCR reads, giving one row per CDR3 protein. The table has approximately 2,500 distinct CDR3 sequences, under 30% seen once. The sample comprised peripheral blood. These receptor sequences come from a human donor in good health. Each CDR3 is given with its conserved first and last residue. A D gene is named only where the DNA matches it firmly. Size is omitted from some rows. Given values are once, few, many or a class for expanded clones.

V	size	D	J	DNA	CDR3
TRBV20-1	few	NA	TRBJ2-7	TGCAGTGCTAGCGGGGCCGGTGGAGTCGAGCAGTACTTC	CSASGAGGVEQYF
TRBV9	NA	NA	TRBJ2-3	TGTGCCAGCAGTCAACGGGACCCCGTGACAGATACGCAGTATTTT	CASSQRDPVTDTQYF
TRBV3-1	few	TRBD1	TRBJ1-2	TGTGCCAGCAGCCGTGTCCAGGGGGAAACCTACACCTTC	CASSRVQGETYTF
TRBV4-1	NA	NA	TRBJ2-1	TGCGCCGGCTCGGCTAGCCTTTCCTACAATGAGCAGTTCTTC	CAGSASLSYNEQFF
TRBV6-2/TRBV6-3	few	TRBD1	TRBJ2-7	TGTGCCAGCAGTAACACAGGGGGGAGCTACGAGCAGTACTTC	CASSNTGGSYEQYF
TRBV29-1	NA	NA	TRBJ1-3	TGCAGCGTTGAAGATCACGGCAGGTGGGGAAACACCATATATTTT	CSVEDHGRWGNTIYF
TRBV12-3/TRBV12-4	NA	TRBD1	TRBJ1-5	TGTGCCAGCAGTTTAAGGCCAGGGGGTAGCAATCAGCCCCAGCATTTT	CASSLRPGGSNQPQHF
TRBV28	few	NA	TRBJ1-2	TGTGCCAGCAGACAAAAACTCTATGGCTACACCTTC	CASRQKLYGYTF
TRBV11-2	medium-sized	NA	TRBJ1-5	TGTGCCAGCAGCTTAGGGGGCGATCAGCCCCAGCATTTT	CASSLGGDQPQHF
TRBV7-3	NA	TRBD2	TRBJ2-2	TGTGCCAGCAGCCTGGGACTAGCTACCGGGGAGCTGTTTTTT	CASSLGLATGELFF
TRBV19	medium-sized	NA	TRBJ1-5	TGTGCCAGTAGTCGCGAATTTTCGATGACGGCATTTGTTCAGCCCCAGCATTTT	CASSREFSMTAFVQPQHF
TRBV7-6	NA	NA	TRBJ2-7	TGTGCCAGCAGCTTACTGGGGACATCCTACGAGCAGTACTTC	CASSLLGTSYEQYF
TRBV28	medium-sized	NA	TRBJ1-5	TGTGCCAGCAGTTTAAATTGGGACCTAGGTCAGCCCCAGCATTTT	CASSLNWDLGQPQHF
TRBV20-1	NA	NA	TRBJ1-2	TGCAGTGCCCTACGTAAGGTAGAGGGCTACACCTTC	CSALRKVEGYTF
TRBV4-2	few	NA	TRBJ1-3	TGTGCCAGCAGCCCGGGAGGGTGGGACACCATATATTTT	CASSPGGWDTIYF
TRBV10-3	large	TRBD1	TRBJ1-1	TGTGCCATCAGTGAGCAGGGACAGGGGAACACTGAAGCTTTCTTT	CAISEQGQGNTEAFF
TRBV19	large	NA	TRBJ1-2	TGTGCCGGCTGGGACAACAACTATGGCTACACCTTC	CAGWDNNYGYTF
TRBV19	large	NA	TRBJ1-3	TGTGCCAGTAGTATGGCGGGACTCTCTGGAAACACCATATATTTT	CASSMAGLSGNTIYF
TRBV6-5	few	NA	TRBJ1-2	TGTGCCAGCAGTCTGCTCGGGTCTCCCGTCTATGGCTACACCTTC	CASSLLGSPVYGYTF
TRBV6-2/TRBV6-3	few	NA	TRBJ2-1	TGTGCCAGCAGCCCATTTCTCCGGGACGGAAACAATGAGCAGTTCTTC	CASSPFLRDGNNEQFF
TRBV24-1	NA	TRBD1	TRBJ1-4	TGTGCCACCAGTGACGGAAGGACAGGGTATAATGAAAAACTGTTTTTT	CATSDGRTGYNEKLFF
TRBV20-1	NA	NA	TRBJ2-7	TGCAGTGCGTCAGACCCAGGACCCCACGAGCAGTACTTC	CSASDPGPHEQYF
TRBV7-9	medium-sized	NA	TRBJ1-1	TGTGCCAGCAGCGGAGAAGGGGAGGACACTGAAGCTTTCTTT	CASSGEGEDTEAFF
TRBV11-1	medium-sized	TRBD1	TRBJ2-1	TGTGCCAGCAGCTTAGGACAGGGGGGGCCCTACAATGAGCAGTTCTTC	CASSLGQGGPYNEQFF
TRBV19	medium-sized	NA	TRBJ1-5	TGTGCCAGTAGTACTCGGGACGGGCATAGCAATCAGCCCCAGCATTTT	CASSTRDGHSNQPQHF
TRBV7-2	few	NA	TRBJ1-1	TGTGCCAGCAGCTTGGCAGTCGGGTCGAAAACTGAAGCTTTCTTT	CASSLAVGSKTEAFF
TRBV4-2	NA	NA	TRBJ2-1	TGTGCCAGCAGCCAAGCCCTAGTGCGTGAGCAGTTCTTC	CASSQALVREQFF
TRBV6-2/TRBV6-3	medium-sized	NA	TRBJ1-1	TGTGCCAGCACCACGGGGGGCTGGAACACTGAAGCTTTCTTT	CASTTGGWNTEAFF
TRBV30	few	TRBD1	TRBJ1-2	TGTGCCTGGAGCCTTCCGGGACAGGGGGCTTTTGGCTACACCTTC	CAWSLPGQGAFGYTF
TRBV11-1	large	NA	TRBJ1-3	TGTGCCAGCAGCTTGTGGGACGTAGCTGGAAACACCATATATTTT	CASSLWDVAGNTIYF
TRBV30	medium-sized	NA	TRBJ1-2	TGTGCCTGGAGTAGGGGCCCTGGCTACACCTTC	CAWSRGPGYTF
TRBV4-1	few	NA	TRBJ2-7	TGCGCCAGCAGCCAAAAGACTGTGGGCTACGAGCAGTACTTC	CASSQKTVGYEQYF
TRBV27	few	TRBD1	TRBJ1-1	TGTGCCAGCAGTGGGGGGGACAGGGGGCCGGGGACTGAAGCTTTCTTT	CASSGGDRGPGTEAFF
TRBV28	medium-sized	TRBD1	TRBJ1-2	TGTGCCAGCAGTTCCACAGGGGGGATTTATGGCTACACCTTC	CASSSTGGIYGYTF
TRBV3-1	NA	NA	TRBJ1-2	TGTGCCAGCACCGACGGGGTCTATGGCTACACCTTC	CASTDGVYGYTF
TRBV19	medium-sized	TRBD1	TRBJ1-4	TGTGCCAGCCGCCGGGACAGTAATGAAAAACTGTTTTTT	CASRRDSNEKLFF
TRBV19	medium-sized	TRBD1	TRBJ2-7	TGTGCCAGTAGTCCGACCGGGACAGGGGCCTACGAGCAGTACTTC	CASSPTGTGAYEQYF
TRBV20-1	few	NA	TRBJ1-4	TGCAGTGCTTACGCCGGAGGTAATGAAAAACTGTTTTTT	CSAYAGGNEKLFF
TRBV3-1	NA	NA	TRBJ2-7	TGTGCCAGCAGCTCCCAGGGCCCCTACGAGCAGTACTTC	CASSSQGPYEQYF
TRBV9	NA	TRBD2	TRBJ2-7	TGTGCCAGCAGCGCCGGGGGACTAGACGGCGAGCAGTACTTC	CASSAGGLDGEQYF
TRBV27	NA	NA	TRBJ1-1	TGTGCCAGCAGTTTTTTCGGGCGGGACACTGAAGCTTTCTTT	CASSFFGRDTEAFF
TRBV19	large	NA	TRBJ1-2	TGTGCCAGTAGTATTCTGGACAGCAACTATCGCTACACCTTC	CASSILDSNYRYTF
TRBV11-2	medium-sized	TRBD1	TRBJ1-2	TGTGCCAGCAGCTTAGGCCTCAACTTCGACAGGGAAGGCTACACCTTC	CASSLGLNFDREGYTF
TRBV7-6	NA	NA	TRBJ2-7	TGTGCCAGCAGCCCTCTACCCTCCGAGCAGTACTTC	CASSPLPSEQYF
TRBV19	large	NA	TRBJ2-6	TGTGCCAGTAGGACCCGGGACCCCTCTCACTCTGGGGCCAACGTCCTGACTTTC	CASRTRDPSHSGANVLTF
TRBV5-4	NA	NA	TRBJ1-2	TGTGCCAGCAGCTTCACGGGGGGGCAGCCTTCTCATAACTATGGCTACACCTTC	CASSFTGGQPSHNYGYTF
TRBV19	once	TRBD2	TRBJ2-7	TGTGCCGGTAGTATAGAAGTGGGGAAACGGGCAGCGGGAGGTTCCTCCTACGAGCAGTACTTC	CAGSIEVGKRAAGGSSYEQYF